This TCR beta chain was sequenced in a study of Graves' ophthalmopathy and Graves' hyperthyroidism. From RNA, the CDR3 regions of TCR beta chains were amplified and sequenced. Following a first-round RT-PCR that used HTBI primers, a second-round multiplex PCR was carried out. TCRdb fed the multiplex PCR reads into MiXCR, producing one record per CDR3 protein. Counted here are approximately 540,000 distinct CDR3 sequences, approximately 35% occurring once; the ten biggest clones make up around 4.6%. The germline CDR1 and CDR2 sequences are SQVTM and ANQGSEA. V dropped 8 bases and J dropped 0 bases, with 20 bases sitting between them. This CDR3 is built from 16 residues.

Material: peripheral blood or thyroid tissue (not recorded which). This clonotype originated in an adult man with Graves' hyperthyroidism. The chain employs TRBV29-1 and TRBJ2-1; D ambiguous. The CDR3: CSFDGVSESSYNEQFF. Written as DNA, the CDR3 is TGCAGCTTCGATGGGGTAAGCGAGAGCTCCTACAATGAGCAGTTCTTC.